This passage covers 13 T cell receptor beta chains from one sample sequenced in a study of blood T cell repertoires in COVID-19. This table comes from immunoSEQ multiplex PCR, and its TCRdb copy is limited to in-frame clones, with some not included. The table records 150,000 to 200,000 clones, approximately 90% of them present only once. Sequenced sample: peripheral blood. The receptors shown here come from a man in his forties with active or convalescent COVID-19.

The chain uses TRBV6-2 or TRBV6-3 and TRBJ1-6, with 7 bases fitting TRBD1. The CDR3 spans 20 residues. Germline V gene data show CDR1 as MNHEY and CDR2 as SVGEGT. Unmatched junction bases numbered 20, after V lost 2 bases and J lost 7 bases. This CDR3 is CASSYLPGGGPPSGNSPLHF. The CDR3 DNA reads as TGTGCCAGCAGTTACCTTCCAGGGGGAGGACCTCCATCCGGGAATTCACCCCTCCACTTT.

This chain connects TRBV6-5 to TRBJ1-1; tentative D call: TRBD1 (6 bases). With 5 bases removed from V and 2 bases from J, the gap between germline ends came to 12 bases. Germline loops: CDR1 MNHEY, CDR2 SVGAGI. The CDR3 has 14 amino acids. CDR3 DNA: TGTGCCAGCAGTACCCAGGGACAAAACACTGAAGCTTTCTTT. As protein: CASSTQGQNTEAFF.

The rearrangement links TRBV12-3 or TRBV12-4 to TRBJ1-2; D remains unclear. Trimming pared 3 bases from V and 2 bases from J, leaving 7 bases between. This CDR3 has 13 residues. The DNA for the CDR3 is TGTGCCAGCAGTTTTCCGGGGAACTATGGCTACACCTTC. Protein product: CASSFPGNYGYTF.

The chain combines TRBV6-6 with TRBJ2-7, with unresolved D. CDR1 is MNHNY, CDR2 SVGAGI, per germline (reference sequence). The V end was cut by 5 bases, the J end by 0 bases, with 11 bases between. The CDR3 runs to 14 residues. The CDR3: CASSATGSSYEQYF. The CDR3 DNA sequence: TGTGCCAGCAGTGCAACGGGTAGCTCCTACGAGCAGTACTTC.

This rearrangement joins TRBV6-4 to TRBJ1-6, with D unclear. The CDR3 loop spans 15 amino acids. V lost 6 bases, J lost 9 bases, and 18 bases lay in between. CDR1 is MRHNA and CDR2 is SNTAGT in the germline V gene. CDR3 sequence (DNA): TGTGCCAGCAGCCTTCTCCACGGGTCTAGTTCACCCCTCCACTTT. This codes for CASSLLHGSSSPLHF.

About this clone: The sample holds other DNA sequences that translate to the same CDR3. V gene TRBV18 combines with J gene TRBJ2-7; possibly TRBD2 for D (6 bases). This CDR3 region has 12 residues. Germline CDR1 reads KGHSH; CDR2 reads LQKENI. The V gene lost 3 bases and the J gene lost 5 bases, with 8 bases spanning the gap. CDR3 residues: CASSPGGNEQYF. Written as DNA, the CDR3 is TGTGCCAGCTCACCTGGAGGGAACGAGCAGTACTTC.

This sequence joins TRBV5-1 and TRBJ1-1, with 9 positions matching TRBD1. V trimming: 2 bases; J trimming: 2 bases; junction bases outside the gene matches: 4. The CDR3 sequence is 15 residues long. Germline CDR1 and CDR2: SGHRS and YFSETQ. CDR3 sequence reads: CASSFLTGGNTEAFF. The CDR3 DNA is TGCGCCAGCAGCTTCCTGACAGGGGGAAACACTGAAGCTTTCTTT.

This clone was seen only once. V is TRBV18 and J is TRBJ1-2, with 10 bases aligning to TRBD1. Per germline, CDR1 KGHSH and CDR2 LQKENI. The length of the CDR3 is 15 residues. The V segment lost 3 bases and the J segment 8 bases; nucleotides outside the gene matches: 9. The CDR3 loop reads CASSPTTGGQGGYTF. In nucleotides, the CDR3 is TGTGCCAGCTCACCTACGACAGGGGGCCAGGGCGGCTACACCTTC.

The chain has TRBV29-1 and TRBJ1-1, with TRBD1 identical over 10 bases. V lost 3 bases, J lost 11 bases, and 12 bases stayed unmatched. Germline V gene lookup returns CDR1 SQVTM and CDR2 ANQGSEA. The CDR3 sequence is 14 residues long. DNA of the CDR3: TGCAGCGTTGACGGGACAGGGGAGTTTGGATCGGCTTTCTTT. This sequence encodes CSVDGTGEFGSAFF.

The gene calls are TRBV5-1 and TRBJ2-5, with a possible D match to TRBD1 (5 bases). CDR3 length: 15 amino acids. The V and J ends lost 0 bases and 2 bases respectively, with 11 bases between them. Germline V gene sequence: CDR1 SGHRS, CDR2 YFSETQ. CDR3 bases: TGCGCCAGCAGCTTGGGGGGCGCGCGGCAAGAGACCCAGTACTTC. Its protein product is CASSLGGARQETQYF.

This clone appeared a single time. This chain links TRBV5-4 with TRBJ2-3, with D hard to call. The germline gives CDR1 SGHNT, CDR2 YYREEE (reference sequence). V was trimmed by 1 base and J by 2 bases, leaving 8 bases between them. The length of the CDR3 is 14 residues. This chain's CDR3 is CASSLRVSTDTQYF. For the CDR3, the DNA is TGTGCCAGCAGCTTGCGGGTTTCCACAGATACGCAGTATTTT.

The J gene is TRBJ2-3, the V gene TRBV14; 9 bases align to TRBD2. There are 16 residues in the CDR3. Germline V CDR1 and CDR2: SGHDN, FVKESK. Trimming took 4 bases from V and 2 from J; bases not matched to a gene: 7. The CDR3: CASSLAGGLITDTQYF. CDR3 bases: TGTGCCAGCAGCCTCGCGGGGGGGCTTATCACAGATACGCAGTATTTT.

This clone was observed once. CDR3 DNA sequence: TGTGCCAGCAGTTACCGGCGGGCGTCGGGGGGGCCGTATGAGCAGTTCTTC. Translating it yields CASSYRRASGGPYEQFF. This chain uses TRBV27 with TRBJ2-1, with 8 bases that match TRBD2. Germline assignment: CDR1 MNHEY and CDR2 SMNVEV (reference sequence). The J segment lost 8 bases and the V segment lost 4 bases, leaving 16 bases of the junction unmatched. The CDR3 consists of 17 residues.